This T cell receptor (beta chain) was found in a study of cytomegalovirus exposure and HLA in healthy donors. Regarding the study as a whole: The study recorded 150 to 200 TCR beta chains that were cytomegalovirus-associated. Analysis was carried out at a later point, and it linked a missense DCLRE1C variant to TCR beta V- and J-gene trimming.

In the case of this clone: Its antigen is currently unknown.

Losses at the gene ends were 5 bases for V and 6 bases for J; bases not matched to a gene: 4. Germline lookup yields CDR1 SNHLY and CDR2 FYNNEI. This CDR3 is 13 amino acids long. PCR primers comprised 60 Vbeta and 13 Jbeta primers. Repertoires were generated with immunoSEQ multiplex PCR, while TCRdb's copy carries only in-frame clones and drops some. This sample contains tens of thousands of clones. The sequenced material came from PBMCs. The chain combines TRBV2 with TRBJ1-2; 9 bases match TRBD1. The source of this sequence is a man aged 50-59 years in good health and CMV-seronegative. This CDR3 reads CASSTGGEHGYTF. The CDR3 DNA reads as TGTGCCAGCAGTACAGGGGGCGAACATGGCTACACCTTC.